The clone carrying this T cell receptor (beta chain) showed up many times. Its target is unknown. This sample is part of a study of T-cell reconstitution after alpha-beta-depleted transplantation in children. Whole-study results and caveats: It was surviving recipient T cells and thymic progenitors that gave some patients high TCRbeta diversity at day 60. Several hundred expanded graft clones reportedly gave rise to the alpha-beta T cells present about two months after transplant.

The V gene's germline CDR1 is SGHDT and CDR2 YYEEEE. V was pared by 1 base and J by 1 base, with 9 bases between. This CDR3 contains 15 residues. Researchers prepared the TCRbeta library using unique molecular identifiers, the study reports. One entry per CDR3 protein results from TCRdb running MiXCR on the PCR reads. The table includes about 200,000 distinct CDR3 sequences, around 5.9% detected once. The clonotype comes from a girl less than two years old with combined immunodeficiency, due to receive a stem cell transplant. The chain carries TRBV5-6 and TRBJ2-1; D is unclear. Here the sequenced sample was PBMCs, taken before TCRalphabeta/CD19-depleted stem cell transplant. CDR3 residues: CASSLWVGSYNEQFF. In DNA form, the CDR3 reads TGTGCCAGCAGCTTGTGGGTCGGTTCCTACAATGAGCAGTTCTTC.